The 27 T cell receptor beta chains below all came from one sample that was sequenced in a study of CD8+ T cells in alopecia areata (dated by TCRdb to between 2018 and 2020). The receptor library was made with the immunoSEQ multiplex PCR assay. RNA was extracted from all samples and reverse transcribed into cDNA, which served as template for TCR sequencing. As stored in TCRdb, this immuneACCESS dataset retains in-frame rearrangements with V and J assigned. A fraction of the clones does not appear; measured against another copy, unresolved V genes explain less than half of the discrepancy, and the remainder lacks a known reason. In this sample the table shows about 120,000 clones, around 56% of which occur a single time. 0.46% of the sample is taken by the ten largest. Sample time point, as interpreted from the label and publication: around 29 days on oral tofacitinib. The sample's treatment or condition label, decoded: oral pan-JAK inhibitor, 5-10 mg twice daily.

This sample comprised CD4+ T cells sorted from blood, obtained at week 4, from a patient treated with tofacitinib. These receptors came from a human donor with alopecia areata.

This clone was observed a handful of times. V usage is TRBV29-1 and J usage is TRBJ2-1; TRBD2 agrees at 8 bases. Germline V gene data show CDR1 as SQVTM and CDR2 as ANQGSEA. The V and J ends lost 0 bases and 5 bases, in that order; junction bases with no gene match: 6. The CDR3 has 15 residues. This chain's CDR3 is CSVEDSLAANNEQFF. The DNA of the CDR3 is TGCAGCGTTGAAGACTCACTAGCGGCGAACAATGAGCAGTTCTTC.

The chain couples TRBV5-1 to TRBJ1-2; D is uncertain. The CDR3 runs 13 residues. Per germline, CDR1 SGHRS and CDR2 YFSETQ. Trimming removed 0 bases from V and 7 bases from J, with 10 bases in between. The CDR3 here is CASSLGAKSGYTF. CDR3 bases: TGCGCCAGCAGCTTGGGGGCCAAGAGTGGCTACACCTTC.

There are a few counts of this clone. The rearrangement joins TRBV7-2 to TRBJ2-3, with 7 bases lining up with TRBD1. This CDR3 is built from 18 residues. CDR1 is SGHTA, CDR2 FQGNSA, per germline. After removal of 2 bases from V and 0 bases from J, the junction contained 11 bases not matched to a gene. CDR3 sequence reads: CASSLPVTGRTSTDTQYF. CDR3 DNA sequence: TGTGCCAGCAGCTTACCGGTGACAGGGCGAACTAGCACAGATACGCAGTATTTT.

The chain carries TRBV6-6 and TRBJ1-2; D is ambiguous. The CDR3 runs 13 residues. V was cut by 0 bases and J by 2 bases, with 4 bases left in between. Germline V gives CDR1 MNHNY, CDR2 SVGAGI (reference sequence). This CDR3 reads CASSYSPNYGYTF. As DNA, the CDR3 is TGTGCCAGCAGTTACTCCCCGAACTATGGCTACACCTTC.

This rearrangement joins TRBV5-1 to TRBJ2-3; 8 bases are shared with TRBD1. The CDR3 totals 15 residues. The V gene end was trimmed by 0 bases and the J gene end by 1 base; junction bases not matched to a gene: 1. Germline V gene lookup returns CDR1 SGHRS and CDR2 YFSETQ. CDR3 coding DNA: TGCGCCAGCAGCTTGGAGGACAGGGGCACAGATACGCAGTATTTT. It encodes CASSLEDRGTDTQYF.

This clone has just a few counts. The V call is TRBV18, the J call TRBJ1-2; weak D call: TRBD1 (6 bases). V gave up 3 bases and J gave up 4 bases, with 18 bases separating them. CDR3 length: 16 amino acids. Germline CDR1 KGHSH, CDR2 LQKENI. The CDR3 loop is CASSPDPHRAAYGYTF. The CDR3 DNA follows: TGTGCCAGCTCACCCGACCCACACAGGGCCGCCTATGGCTACACCTTC. Full variable domain (outside the CDR3, taken from reference TRBV18 and TRBJ1-2): NAGVMQNPRHLVRRRGQEARLRCSPMKGHSHVYWYRQLPEEGLKFMVYLQKENIIDESGMPKERFSAEFPKEGPSILRIQQVVRGDSAAYFCASSPDPHRAAYGYTFGSGTRLTVV.

The chain combines TRBV15 with TRBJ1-2; 11 positions match TRBD1. The V and J ends lost 3 bases and 1 base, in that order; junction bases with no gene match: 1. Germline V gene sequence: CDR1 LNHNV, CDR2 YYDKDF (reference sequence). The CDR3 has 15 residues. CDR3 sequence: CATSRGQGVNYGYTF. The CDR3 DNA is TGTGCCACCAGCAGGGGACAGGGGGTTAACTATGGCTACACCTTC.

This chain links TRBV6-5 with TRBJ2-7; 8 nucleotides line up with TRBD1. The CDR3 spans 14 residues. Germline V lookup: CDR1 MNHEY, CDR2 SVGAGI. V trimming: 6 bases; J trimming: 2 bases; junction bases outside the gene matches: 6. The CDR3 nucleotides are TGTGCCAGCAGCCTCTCGGACAGGGCCTACGAGCAGTACTTC. It translates to CASSLSDRAYEQYF.

This clone has a single count. This chain connects TRBV5-1 to TRBJ2-2; D unresolved. Per germline, CDR1 SGHRS and CDR2 YFSETQ. The CDR3 consists of 12 residues. V lost 4 bases, J lost 7 bases, and 8 bases lay in between. The DNA for the CDR3 is TGCGCCAGCAGCCCCCTAGACGGGGAGCTGTTTTTT. It is translated as CASSPLDGELFF.

This chain connects TRBV30 to TRBJ2-3; D ambiguous. The CDR3 is 15 residues long. Germline lookup yields CDR1 GTSNPN and CDR2 SVGIG (reference sequence). V lost 2 bases and J lost 0, with 12 bases in between. CDR3 loop: CAWSIGFSSTDTQYF. DNA for the CDR3: TGTGCCTGGAGTATCGGTTTCTCTAGCACAGATACGCAGTATTTT.

This clone was detected a few times. This chain connects TRBV15 to TRBJ2-3; D is undetermined. Germline V gives CDR1 LNHNV, CDR2 YYDKDF (reference sequence). The ends were cut back, 3 bases at V and 6 bases at J, with 13 bases in the middle. There are 14 residues in the CDR3. The CDR3 loop is CATSRPSVGDTQYF. The CDR3 coding sequence is TGTGCCACCAGCAGGCCGAGCGTAGGGGATACGCAGTATTTT.

The rearrangement joins TRBV30 to TRBJ1-3; weak D call: TRBD1 (5 bases). V lost 3 bases and J lost 0, with 9 bases in between. The length of the CDR3 is 14 residues. CDR1 is GTSNPN, CDR2 SVGIG, per germline (reference sequence). The CDR3 here is CAWRQQVSGNTIYF. The CDR3 DNA reads as TGTGCCTGGAGACAACAGGTCTCTGGAAACACCATATATTTT.

V usage is TRBV27 and J usage is TRBJ1-1; D is possibly TRBD1 (5 bases). Trimming shortened V by 0 bases and J by 8 bases, and 16 bases separated the two germline ends. Germline V gene data show CDR1 as MNHEY and CDR2 as SMNVEV (reference sequence). The CDR3 covers 15 residues. CDR3 sequence (DNA): TGTGCCAGCAGTTTATCGAATCGTGGGGGTGTAGAAGCTTTCTTT. Amino acid sequence: CASSLSNRGGVEAFF.

In this sample, this clone turned up a few times. The rearrangement links TRBV9 to TRBJ1-4; 8 bases fit TRBD1. Germline V gives CDR1 SGDLS, CDR2 YYNGEE. V was clipped by 3 bases and J by 3 bases; unmatched bases: 4. The CDR3 consists of 15 residues. The DNA for the CDR3 is TGTGCCAGCAGCGGAGGGACAGGCCCTAATGAAAAACTGTTTTTT. Its protein is CASSGGTGPNEKLFF. The full variable domain, rest sourced from reference TRBV9 and TRBJ1-4, is DSGVTQTPKHLITATGQRVTLRCSPRSGDLSVYWYQQSLDQGLQFLIQYYNGEERAKGNILERFSAQQFPDLHSELNLSSLELGDSALYFCASSGGTGPNEKLFFGSGTQLSVL.

With respect to this clone: This specimen includes other DNA sequences encoding the same CDR3. The gene calls are TRBV5-1 and TRBJ1-2; D is ambiguous. The CDR3 loop spans 13 amino acids. CDR1 is SGHRS, CDR2 YFSETQ, per germline. The V end was cut by 0 bases, the J end by 2 bases, with 5 bases between. CDR3 sequence reads: CASSLGTNYGYTF. The CDR3 DNA sequence: TGCGCCAGCAGCTTGGGCACAAACTATGGCTACACCTTC.

The gene calls are TRBV5-1 and TRBJ2-1, with D perhaps TRBD2 (5 bases). The CDR3 has 12 residues. CDR1 and CDR2 (germline): SGHRS, YFSETQ. Between the trimmed V and J ends, which lost 0 bases and 16 bases, there was a span of 14 bases. Here the CDR3 DNA reads TGCGCCAGCAGCTTGGGGTCCCCTCCGGGATTCTTC. Translated, it gives CASSLGSPPGFF.

The chain recombines TRBV29-1 with TRBJ2-3; TRBD2 matches 11 bases. This CDR3 has 15 amino acids. Trimming cost V 6 bases and J 0 bases; bases outside gene matches: 5. Germline V CDR1 and CDR2: SQVTM, ANQGSEA. The CDR3 sequence: CSVPSGGMSTDTQYF. DNA of the CDR3: TGCAGCGTCCCTAGCGGGGGGATGAGCACAGATACGCAGTATTTT.

V gene TRBV2 combines with J gene TRBJ1-4, with D unclear. The V end lost 5 bases, the J end lost 1 base, and 11 bases lay between the germline ends. Germline V gives CDR1 SNHLY, CDR2 FYNNEI. The CDR3 is 15 amino acids. CDR3 amino acids: CASSPRQVTNEKLFF. In DNA, the CDR3 is TGTGCCAGCAGTCCTCGACAAGTAACTAATGAAAAACTGTTTTTT.

The chain carries TRBV2 and TRBJ2-1, with 7 bases aligning to TRBD1. J gave up 1 base and V 6 bases, and 6 bases lay outside the gene matches. CDR3 length: 15 residues. Germline CDR1 SNHLY, CDR2 FYNNEI. The CDR3 nucleotides are TGTGCCAGCAGGGCCGGGACAGAGTCCTACAATGAGCAGTTCTTC. Translation: CASRAGTESYNEQFF.

The chain uses TRBV30 and TRBJ1-2; 9 bases align to TRBD1. This CDR3 spans 15 amino acids. The V gene's germline CDR1 is GTSNPN and CDR2 SVGIG (reference sequence). V gave up 1 base and J gave up 2 bases; unmatched junction bases: 5. The CDR3 DNA reads TGTGCCTGGAGTGGTAAGGGACAGGGAAACTATGGCTACACCTTC. Translated: CAWSGKGQGNYGYTF.

The chain links TRBV5-1 to TRBJ2-3, with 7 positions matching TRBD1. With V trimmed by 4 bases and J by 4 bases, 6 bases remained unmatched. CDR3 length: 14 residues. Germline lookup yields CDR1 SGHRS and CDR2 YFSETQ. CDR3 in amino acids: CASSPSGQADTQYF. In DNA form, the CDR3 reads TGCGCCAGCAGCCCCTCCGGACAGGCAGATACGCAGTATTTT.

This clone has a handful of counts. This chain connects TRBV29-1 to TRBJ1-2; 11 nucleotides agree with TRBD1. Losses at the gene ends were 6 bases for V and 8 bases for J; bases not matched to a gene: 2. CDR3 length: 11 residues. Per the germline V gene, CDR1 is SQVTM and CDR2 is ANQGSEA. CDR3 DNA: TGCAGCGTGGGGACAGGGGGAGGCTACACCTTC. This sequence encodes CSVGTGGGYTF. The whole variable domain, filled in from reference TRBV29-1 and TRBJ1-2, reads SAVISQKPSRDICQRGTSLTIQCQVDSQVTMMFWYRQQPGQSLTLIATANQGSEATYESGFVIDKFPISRPNLTFSTLTVSNMSPEDSSIYLCSVGTGGGYTFGSGTRLTVV.

The chain is built from TRBV25-1 and TRBJ2-7; 8 bases agree with TRBD2. The CDR3 totals 18 residues. Germline V gene sequence: CDR1 MGHDK, CDR2 SYGVNS. The V gene end was trimmed by 2 bases and the J gene end by 6 bases; junction bases not matched to a gene: 18. Here the CDR3 DNA reads TGTGCCAGCAGTGAAAGGTCTTCCGGGAGGGCCGGGACTGCCGAGCAGTACTTC. It encodes CASSERSSGRAGTAEQYF.

The V gene is TRBV29-1, the J gene TRBJ2-6; either TRBD1 or TRBD2 may supply D (6 bases each). The CDR3 has 17 residues. V was cut by 4 bases and J by 2 bases, with 18 bases left in between. The germline gives CDR1 SQVTM, CDR2 ANQGSEA. The CDR3 here is CSVATVGGSAGANVLTF. The DNA of the CDR3 is TGCAGCGTTGCTACTGTGGGGGGCTCGGCTGGGGCCAACGTCCTGACTTTC.

This chain joins TRBV29-1 and TRBJ1-2, with TRBD1 as a possible D gene (6 bases). The germline gives CDR1 SQVTM, CDR2 ANQGSEA. V lost 3 bases to trimming and J lost 6 bases, with 17 bases between them. The CDR3 has 14 amino acids. The CDR3 sequence: CSVDIQGLRNGYTF. CDR3 in DNA: TGCAGCGTTGATATTCAGGGGTTGCGGAATGGCTACACCTTC.

The CDR3 sequence is CASSLTGQGFTEAFF. Here the CDR3 DNA reads TGTGCCAGCAGCTTAACGGGACAGGGGTTCACTGAAGCTTTCTTT. The chain carries TRBV7-3 and TRBJ1-1; TRBD1 matches at 10 bases. This CDR3 contains 15 residues. Trimming removed 0 bases from V and 4 bases from J; junction bases left unmatched: 2. Germline V CDR1 and CDR2: SGHTA, FQGTGA.

The rearrangement uses TRBV11-2 and TRBJ1-6; 7 bases map to TRBD1. The germline V gene has CDR1 SGHAT and CDR2 FQNNGV. The CDR3 is 13 amino acids. V shed 4 bases, J shed 14 bases, and the junction held 8 bases outside the gene matches. The CDR3 nucleotides read TGTGCCAGCAGCTCATCGACAGGGAGGTCCCTCCACTTT. Translating it yields CASSSSTGRSLHF.